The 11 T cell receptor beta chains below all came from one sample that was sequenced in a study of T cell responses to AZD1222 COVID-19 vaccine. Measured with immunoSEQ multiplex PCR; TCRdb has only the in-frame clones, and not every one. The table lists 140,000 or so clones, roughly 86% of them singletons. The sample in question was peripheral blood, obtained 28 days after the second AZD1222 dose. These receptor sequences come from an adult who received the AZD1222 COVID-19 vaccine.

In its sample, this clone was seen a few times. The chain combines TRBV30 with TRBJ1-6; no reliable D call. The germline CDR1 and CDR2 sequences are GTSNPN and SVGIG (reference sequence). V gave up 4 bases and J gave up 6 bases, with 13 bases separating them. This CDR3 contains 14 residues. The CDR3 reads CAWTASTFNSPLHF. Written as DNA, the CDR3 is TGTGCCTGGACCGCCTCGACTTTTAATTCACCCCTCCACTTT.

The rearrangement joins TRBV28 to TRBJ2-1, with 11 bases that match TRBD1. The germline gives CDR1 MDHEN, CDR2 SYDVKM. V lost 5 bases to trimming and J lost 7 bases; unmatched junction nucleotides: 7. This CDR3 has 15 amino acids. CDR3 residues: CASSEGQGAGNEQFF. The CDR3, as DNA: TGTGCCAGCAGTGAAGGACAGGGGGCGGGGAATGAGCAGTTCTTC. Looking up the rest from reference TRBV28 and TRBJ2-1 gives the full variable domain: DVKVTQSSRYLVKRTGEKVFLECVQDMDHENMFWYRQDPGLGLRLIYFSYDVKMKEKGDIPEGYSVSREKKERFSLILESASTNQTSMYLCASSEGQGAGNEQFFGPGTRLTVL.

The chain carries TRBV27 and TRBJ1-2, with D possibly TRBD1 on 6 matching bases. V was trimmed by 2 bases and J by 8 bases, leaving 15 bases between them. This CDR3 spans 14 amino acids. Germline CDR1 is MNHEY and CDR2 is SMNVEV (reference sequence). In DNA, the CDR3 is TGTGCCAGCAGTTTAGGGGGCAGGGTAGGCGGCTACACCTTC. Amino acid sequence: CASSLGGRVGGYTF.

CDR3: CASSLAVGGGGYGYTF. The CDR3 DNA reads TGCGCCAGCAGCTTGGCCGTGGGAGGGGGCGGCTATGGCTACACCTTC. The chain recombines TRBV5-1 with TRBJ1-2; 7 positions match TRBD1. This CDR3 region has 16 residues. Germline CDR1 SGHRS, CDR2 YFSETQ. The junction had 9 bases not matched to a gene; V was cut back by 0 bases and J by 4 bases.

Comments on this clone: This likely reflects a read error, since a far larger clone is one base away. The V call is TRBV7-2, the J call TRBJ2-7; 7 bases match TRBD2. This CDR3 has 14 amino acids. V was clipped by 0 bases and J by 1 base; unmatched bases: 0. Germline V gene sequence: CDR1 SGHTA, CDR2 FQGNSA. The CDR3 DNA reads TGTGCCAGCAGCTTAGCGGGGGGGTCCTACGAGCAGTACTTC. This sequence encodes CASSLAGGSYEQYF.

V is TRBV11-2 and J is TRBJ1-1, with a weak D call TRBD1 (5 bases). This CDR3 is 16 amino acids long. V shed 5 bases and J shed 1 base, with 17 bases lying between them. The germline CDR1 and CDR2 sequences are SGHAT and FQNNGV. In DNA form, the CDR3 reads TGTGCCAGCAGCGGGGGTGGAACAGGCGCGAACACTGAAGCTTTCTTT. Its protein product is CASSGGGTGANTEAFF.

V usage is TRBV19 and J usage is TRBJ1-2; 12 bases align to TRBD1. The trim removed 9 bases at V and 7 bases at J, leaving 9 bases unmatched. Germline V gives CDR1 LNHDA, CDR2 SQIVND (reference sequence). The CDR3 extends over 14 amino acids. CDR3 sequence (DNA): TGTGCCAGCCGGGACAGGGGGCTCGCGGCTGGCTACACCTTC. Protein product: CASRDRGLAAGYTF.

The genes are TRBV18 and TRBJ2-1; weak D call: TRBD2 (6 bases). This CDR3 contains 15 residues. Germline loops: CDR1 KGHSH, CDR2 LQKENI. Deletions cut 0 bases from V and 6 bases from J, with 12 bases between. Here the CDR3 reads CASSPPSGGINEQFF. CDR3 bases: TGTGCCAGCTCACCACCCTCCGGGGGTATCAATGAGCAGTTCTTC.

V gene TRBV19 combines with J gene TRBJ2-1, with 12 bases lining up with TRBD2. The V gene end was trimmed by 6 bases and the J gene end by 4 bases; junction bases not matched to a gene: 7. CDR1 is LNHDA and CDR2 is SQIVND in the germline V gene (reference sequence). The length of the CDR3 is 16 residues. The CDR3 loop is CASRVTSGGVYNEQFF. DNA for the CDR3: TGTGCCAGTAGGGTGACTAGCGGGGGCGTTTACAATGAGCAGTTCTTC.

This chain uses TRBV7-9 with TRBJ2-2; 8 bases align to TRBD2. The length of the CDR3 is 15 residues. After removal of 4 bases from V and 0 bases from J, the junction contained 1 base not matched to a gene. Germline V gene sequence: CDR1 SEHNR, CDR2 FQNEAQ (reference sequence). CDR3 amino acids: CASSSGLANTGELFF. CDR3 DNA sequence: TGTGCCAGCAGCTCGGGACTAGCGAACACCGGGGAGCTGTTTTTT.

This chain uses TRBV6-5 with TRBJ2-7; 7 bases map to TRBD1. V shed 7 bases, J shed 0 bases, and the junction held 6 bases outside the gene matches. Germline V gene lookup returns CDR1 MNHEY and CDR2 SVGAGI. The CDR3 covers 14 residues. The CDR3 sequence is CASNRQGDSYEQYF. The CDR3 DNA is TGTGCCAGCAACAGACAGGGCGACTCCTACGAGCAGTACTTC.